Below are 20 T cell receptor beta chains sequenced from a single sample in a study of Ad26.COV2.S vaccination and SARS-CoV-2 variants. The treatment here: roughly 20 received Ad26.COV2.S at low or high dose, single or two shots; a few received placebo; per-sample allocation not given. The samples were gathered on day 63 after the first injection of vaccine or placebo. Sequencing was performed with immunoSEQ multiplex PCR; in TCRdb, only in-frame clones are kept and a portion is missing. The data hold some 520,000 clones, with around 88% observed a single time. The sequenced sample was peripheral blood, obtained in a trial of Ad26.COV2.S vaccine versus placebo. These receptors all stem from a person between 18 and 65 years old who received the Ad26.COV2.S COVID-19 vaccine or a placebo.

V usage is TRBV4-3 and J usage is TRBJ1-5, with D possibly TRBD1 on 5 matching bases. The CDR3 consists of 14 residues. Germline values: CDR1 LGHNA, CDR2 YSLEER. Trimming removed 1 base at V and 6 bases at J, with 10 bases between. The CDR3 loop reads CASSQALGPQPQHF. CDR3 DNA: TGCGCCAGCAGCCAAGCCCTGGGGCCTCAGCCCCAGCATTTT.

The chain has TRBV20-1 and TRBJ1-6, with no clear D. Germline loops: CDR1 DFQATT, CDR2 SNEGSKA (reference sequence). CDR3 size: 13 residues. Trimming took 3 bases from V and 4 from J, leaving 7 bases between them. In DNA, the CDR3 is TGCAGTGCTAGTAACCGTTATAATTCACCCCTCCACTTT. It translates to CSASNRYNSPLHF.

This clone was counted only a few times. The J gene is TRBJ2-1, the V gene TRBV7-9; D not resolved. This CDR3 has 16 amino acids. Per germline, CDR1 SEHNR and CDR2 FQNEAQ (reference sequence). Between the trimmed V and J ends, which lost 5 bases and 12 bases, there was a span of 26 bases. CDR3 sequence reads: CASSTRRGAQYSGQFF. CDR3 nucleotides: TGTGCCAGCAGCACCCGGAGAGGCGCACAATATTCCGGGCAGTTCTTC.

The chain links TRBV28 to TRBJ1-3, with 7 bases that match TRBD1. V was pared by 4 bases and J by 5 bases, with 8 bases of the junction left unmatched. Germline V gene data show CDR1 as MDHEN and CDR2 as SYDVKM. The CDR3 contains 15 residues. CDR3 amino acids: CASSWGGGRRNTIYF. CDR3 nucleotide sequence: TGTGCCAGCAGTTGGGGAGGGGGCAGGCGAAACACCATATATTTT. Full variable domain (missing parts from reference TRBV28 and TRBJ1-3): DVKVTQSSRYLVKRTGEKVFLECVQDMDHENMFWYRQDPGLGLRLIYFSYDVKMKEKGDIPEGYSVSREKKERFSLILESASTNQTSMYLCASSWGGGRRNTIYFGEGSWLTVV.

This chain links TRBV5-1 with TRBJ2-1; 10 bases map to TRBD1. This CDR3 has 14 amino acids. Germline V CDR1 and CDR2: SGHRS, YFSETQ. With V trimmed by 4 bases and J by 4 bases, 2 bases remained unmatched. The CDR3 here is CASSRDRGYNEQFF. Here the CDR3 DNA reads TGCGCCAGCAGCCGGGACAGGGGATACAATGAGCAGTTCTTC.

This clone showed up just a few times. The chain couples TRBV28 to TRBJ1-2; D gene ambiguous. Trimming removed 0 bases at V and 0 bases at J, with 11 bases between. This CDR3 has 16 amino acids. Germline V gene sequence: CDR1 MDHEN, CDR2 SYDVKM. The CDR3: CASSLWSAGPNYGYTF. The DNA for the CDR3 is TGTGCCAGCAGTTTATGGTCGGCAGGACCTAACTATGGCTACACCTTC.

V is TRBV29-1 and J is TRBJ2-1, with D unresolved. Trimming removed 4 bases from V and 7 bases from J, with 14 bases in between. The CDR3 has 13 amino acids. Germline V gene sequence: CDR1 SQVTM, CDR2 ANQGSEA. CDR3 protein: CSVAPDLGNEQFF. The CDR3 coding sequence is TGCAGCGTTGCACCCGACCTGGGGAATGAGCAGTTCTTC.

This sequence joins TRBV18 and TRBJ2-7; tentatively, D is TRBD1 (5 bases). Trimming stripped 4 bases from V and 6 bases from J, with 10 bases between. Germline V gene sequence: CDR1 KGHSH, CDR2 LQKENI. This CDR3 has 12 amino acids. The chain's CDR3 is CASSLQESEQYF. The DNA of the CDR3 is TGTGCCAGCTCACTACAGGAATCCGAGCAGTACTTC. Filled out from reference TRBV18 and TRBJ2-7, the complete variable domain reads NAGVMQNPRHLVRRRGQEARLRCSPMKGHSHVYWYRQLPEEGLKFMVYLQKENIIDESGMPKERFSAEFPKEGPSILRIQQVVRGDSAAYFCASSLQESEQYFGPGTRLTVT.

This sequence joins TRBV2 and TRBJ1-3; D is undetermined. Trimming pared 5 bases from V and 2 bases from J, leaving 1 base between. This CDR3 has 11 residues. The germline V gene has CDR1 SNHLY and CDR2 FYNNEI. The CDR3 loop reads CASSTGNTIYF. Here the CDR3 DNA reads TGTGCCAGCAGTACTGGAAACACCATATATTTT.

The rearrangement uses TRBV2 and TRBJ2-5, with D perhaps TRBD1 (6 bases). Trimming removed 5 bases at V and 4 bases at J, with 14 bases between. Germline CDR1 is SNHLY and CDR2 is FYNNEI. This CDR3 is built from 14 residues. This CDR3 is CASSRTGFSETQYF. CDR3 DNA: TGTGCCAGCAGTCGAACAGGGTTCTCAGAGACCCAGTACTTC.

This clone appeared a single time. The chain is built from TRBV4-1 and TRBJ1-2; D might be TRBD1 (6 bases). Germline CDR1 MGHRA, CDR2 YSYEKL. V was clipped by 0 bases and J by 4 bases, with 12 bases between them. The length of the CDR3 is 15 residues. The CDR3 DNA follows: TGCGCCAGCAGCCAAGACTCCGGGACACCCTATGGCTACACCTTC. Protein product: CASSQDSGTPYGYTF.

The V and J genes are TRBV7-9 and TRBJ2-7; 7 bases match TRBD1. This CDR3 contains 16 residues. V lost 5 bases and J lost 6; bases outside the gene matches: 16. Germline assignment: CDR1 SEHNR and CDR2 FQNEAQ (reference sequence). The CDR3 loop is CASSHANRGPGSEQYF. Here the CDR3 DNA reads TGTGCCAGCAGCCACGCCAACAGGGGACCTGGGAGCGAGCAGTACTTC.

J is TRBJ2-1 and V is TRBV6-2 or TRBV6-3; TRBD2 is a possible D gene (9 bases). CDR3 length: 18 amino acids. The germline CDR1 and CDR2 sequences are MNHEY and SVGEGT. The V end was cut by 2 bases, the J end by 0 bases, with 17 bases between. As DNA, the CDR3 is TGTGCCAGCAGTTACCCTAGCGGGACAGGTACCTCCTACAATGAGCAGTTCTTC. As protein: CASSYPSGTGTSYNEQFF.

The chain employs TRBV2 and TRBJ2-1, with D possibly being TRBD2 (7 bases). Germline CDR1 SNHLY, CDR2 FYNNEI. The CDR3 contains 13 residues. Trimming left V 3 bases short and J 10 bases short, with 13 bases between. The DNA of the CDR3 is TGTGCCAGCAGTGAGGGGGGGGCCTGGGAGCAGTTCTTC. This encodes CASSEGGAWEQFF. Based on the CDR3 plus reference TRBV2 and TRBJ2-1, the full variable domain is EPEVTQTPSHQVTQMGQEVILRCVPISNHLYFYWYRQILGQKVEFLVSFYNNEISEKSEIFDDQFSVERPDGSNFTLKIRSTKLEDSAMYFCASSEGGAWEQFFGPGTRLTVL.

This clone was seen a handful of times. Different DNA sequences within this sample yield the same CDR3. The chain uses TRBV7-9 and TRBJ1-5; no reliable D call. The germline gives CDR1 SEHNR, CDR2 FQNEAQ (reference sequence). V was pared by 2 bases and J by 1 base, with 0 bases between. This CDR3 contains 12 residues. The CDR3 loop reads CASSLSNQPQHF. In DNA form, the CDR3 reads TGTGCCAGCAGCTTAAGCAATCAGCCCCAGCATTTT.

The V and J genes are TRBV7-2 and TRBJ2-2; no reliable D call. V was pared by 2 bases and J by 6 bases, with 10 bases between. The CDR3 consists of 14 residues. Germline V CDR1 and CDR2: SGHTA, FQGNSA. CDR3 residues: CASSLSSSAGELFF. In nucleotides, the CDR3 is TGTGCCAGCAGCTTATCTTCCTCCGCCGGGGAGCTGTTTTTT. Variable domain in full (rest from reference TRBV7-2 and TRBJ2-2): GAGVSQSPSNKVTEKGKDVELRCDPISGHTALYWYRQSLGQGLEFLIYFQGNSAPDKSGLPSDRFSAERTGGSVSTLTIQRTQQEDSAVYLCASSLSSSAGELFFGEGSRLTVL.

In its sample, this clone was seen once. CDR3 sequence reads: CASSSLAGGPIEQFF. For the CDR3, the DNA is TGCGCCAGCAGCTCCCTAGCGGGAGGGCCCATTGAGCAGTTCTTC. The chain combines TRBV5-1 with TRBJ2-1, with TRBD2 matching 12 bases. CDR3 length: 15 amino acids. V was pared by 3 bases and J by 9 bases, with 7 bases of the junction left unmatched. Germline assignment: CDR1 SGHRS and CDR2 YFSETQ.

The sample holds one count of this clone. The CDR3 here is CASSSPGTIRTDTQYF. The CDR3 DNA sequence: TGTGCCAGCAGCTCCCCCGGGACTATCCGCACAGATACGCAGTATTTT. The J gene is TRBJ2-3, the V gene TRBV5-4; 7 nucleotides align to TRBD2. CDR3 length: 16 residues. J lost 1 base, V lost 3 bases, and 8 bases had no gene match. Germline lookup yields CDR1 SGHNT and CDR2 YYREEE (reference sequence).

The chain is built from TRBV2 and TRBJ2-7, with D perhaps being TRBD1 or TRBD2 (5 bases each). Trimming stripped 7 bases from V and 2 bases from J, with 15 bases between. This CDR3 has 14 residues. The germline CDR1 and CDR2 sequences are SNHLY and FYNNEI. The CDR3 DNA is TGTGCCAGCACCCGCCGGGGACCTACCTACGAGCAGTACTTC. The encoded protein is CASTRRGPTYEQYF.

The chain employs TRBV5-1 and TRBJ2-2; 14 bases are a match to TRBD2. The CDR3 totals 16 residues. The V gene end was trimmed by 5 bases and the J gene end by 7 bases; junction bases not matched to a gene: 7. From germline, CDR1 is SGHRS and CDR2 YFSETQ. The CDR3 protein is CASSPGTSGSNGELFF. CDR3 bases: TGCGCCAGCAGTCCCGGGACTAGCGGGAGCAACGGGGAGCTGTTTTTT.